A selection of T cell receptor beta chains follows, all from one sample in a study of cytomegalovirus exposure and HLA in healthy donors. The method was immunoSEQ multiplex PCR; TCRdb's version includes in-frame clones alone and lacks a portion of them. This sample has approximately 150,000 clones; roughly 80% occur once, and the top ten carry 0.95% to 1.3%. Specimen: PBMCs. The receptors derive from a man aged 25 to 40 in good health and CMV-seronegative. Both conserved end residues are part of each CDR3.

TRBJ2-7,TRBV28,CASTSPGDSPYEQYF
TRBJ2-7,TRBV5-4,CASSLFGSAVYEQYF
TRBJ2-1,TRBV7-2,CASSSLAGGEQFF
TRBJ2-7,TRBV7-8,CASSRTGTASYEQYF
TRBJ2-7,TRBV19,CASSSPGEAYEQYF
TRBJ1-4,TRBV5-1,CASSLTRGQDEKLFF
TRBJ2-7,TRBV7-8,CASSLGLSYEQYF
TRBJ1-6,TRBV7-2,CASSRDSPLHF
TRBJ1-4,TRBV30,CAWSGTATNEKLFF
TRBJ1-1,TRBV7-6,CASSLMFYRGVVTEAFF
TRBJ2-7,TRBV7-2,CASSLVSGGAREQYF
TRBJ2-7,TRBV4-3,CASSQATRNYEQYF